This T cell receptor beta chain was captured by sequencing in a study of vaccination and CD4 T cells after COVID-19. Sequencing of cultured CD4+ T cell DNA used the Oncomine TCR Beta short-read assay. Someone extracted genomic DNA from cultured CD4+ T cells. TCRdb reanalysed the PCR reads using MiXCR and keeps one entry per CDR3 protein. The data contain around 10,000 distinct CDR3 sequences, less than 40% of them singletons. Treatment reported: roughly nine-day PBMC culture with coronavirus spike peptide pools or control peptides (ViraFEST assay). Harvesting of the unexposed donor's CD4+ T cells predated the COVID-19 pandemic (2011-2018). If enough cells were available, CD4+ T cells from unexposed donors were probed with SARS-CoV-2 S/N and four cold-coronavirus spikes. In germline, CDR1 is MNHNS, CDR2 SASEGT. The CDR3 totals 17 residues. Unmatched junction bases numbered 17, after V lost 10 bases and J lost 4 bases.

To note about this clonotype: Its antigen is not identified.

This clonotype originated in a human donor in good health. The genes are TRBV6-1 and TRBJ2-7, with 12 bases lining up with TRBD1. The specimen was CD4+ T cells from blood, cultured in vitro. Here the CDR3 DNA reads TGTGCCACCCCCTCAATCGGTAGGGACAGGGGGCAGTACGAGCAGTACTTC. Amino acid sequence: CATPSIGRDRGQYEQYF.